These T cell receptor beta chains were read from a single sample in a study of T cell changes during pregnancy in multiple sclerosis. Only in-frame clones appear in the TCRdb table, and some are missing; sequencing was by immunoSEQ multiplex PCR. Of about 44,000 clones listed, about nine tenths were seen once; the top ten hold about 0.75%. The sample in question was CD4+ T cells from peripheral blood mononuclear cells, obtained before pregnancy. The receptors stem from a female donor with multiple sclerosis, enrolled in a pregnancy study. Each CDR3 is given with its conserved first and last residue. Each record gives: V gene, J gene, clone size, D gene, CDR3 DNA, CDR3 protein. The D gene is left open where the match is weak. Clone sizes are given selectively: once, few, many, or a class where the clone is expanded.

TRBV7-9	TRBJ2-7	NA	TRBD2	TGTGCCAGCAGCTTATTGCTAGCGGGGGACTCCTACGAGCAGTACTTC	CASSLLLAGDSYEQYF
TRBV19	TRBJ1-1	NA	NA	TGTGCCAGTAGTACCCTAACAGGGTTTAGGGACACTGAAGCTTTCTTT	CASSTLTGFRDTEAFF
TRBV19	TRBJ2-1	NA	TRBD2	TGTGCCAGTAGTGTTCAGGGAGGGGAGCAGTTCTTC	CASSVQGGEQFF
TRBV10-3	TRBJ1-1	NA	TRBD1	TGTGCCATCAGTGAATTGGGAGGACAGGGGGCGACTGAAGCTTTCTTT	CAISELGGQGATEAFF
TRBV9	TRBJ1-1	NA	TRBD1	TGTGCCAGCAGCGTAGGACAGGGGGCCTACACTGAAGCTTTCTTT	CASSVGQGAYTEAFF
TRBV9	TRBJ2-1	once	TRBD2	TGTGCCAGCAGCGTTGGTAGCGGGACTTTCAATGAGCAGTTCTTC	CASSVGSGTFNEQFF
TRBV12-2	TRBJ2-3	few	NA	TGTGCAAGTCGCCCCCAAGACAGGTCGGAGGACACAGATACGCAGTATTTT	CASRPQDRSEDTDTQYF
TRBV28	TRBJ2-7	NA	TRBD1	TGTGCCAGCAGTTTAAGTCAGGGGGCGTTCTACGAGCAGTACTTC	CASSLSQGAFYEQYF
TRBV5-1	TRBJ2-5	NA	NA	TGCGCCAGCAGCTTACCCAGGGGAGGGCGAGAGACCCAGTACTTC	CASSLPRGGRETQYF
TRBV6-1	TRBJ2-1	NA	TRBD1	TGTGCCAGCCTCCGGACAGGGGTCGTTGAGCAGTTCTTC	CASLRTGVVEQFF
TRBV5-1	TRBJ2-5	NA	NA	TGCGCCAGCAGCCCTCGAGAGGGTTCAGGAGAGACCCAGTACTTC	CASSPREGSGETQYF
TRBV9	TRBJ2-2	once	TRBD2	TGTGCCAGCAGCCTTACTTTAATAAGGCGGGAGCTGAACACCGGGGAGCTGTTTTTT	CASSLTLIRRELNTGELFF
TRBV18	TRBJ2-5	NA	TRBD2	TGTGCCAGCTCACCGCGAGGCGGGGGGAGGGCAGAGACCCAGTACTTC	CASSPRGGGRAETQYF
TRBV7-7	TRBJ2-5	NA	TRBD2	TGTGCCAGCAGCCAGGGCGGGGGGTGGACCCAGTACTTC	CASSQGGGWTQYF
TRBV29-1	TRBJ1-2	NA	NA	TGCAGCGTTGAAGTCCCTCAAGGAGGGACCTATGGCTACACCTTC	CSVEVPQGGTYGYTF
TRBV28	TRBJ2-1	NA	TRBD2	TGTGCCAGCAGTTTGCAGCTAGCGGGAGTCGATGAGCAGTTCTTC	CASSLQLAGVDEQFF
TRBV5-1	TRBJ2-2	NA	TRBD1	TGCGCCAGCAGCCCCCGGACAGGGTTTCCCACCGGGGAGCTGTTTTTT	CASSPRTGFPTGELFF
TRBV19	TRBJ2-2	NA	TRBD1	TGTGCCAGTAGATCCGGGACAGGGGCGTCCGGGGAGCTGTTTTTT	CASRSGTGASGELFF
TRBV19	TRBJ1-5	NA	TRBD1	TGTGCCAGTAGTAAACCCTTGACAGGGGACAATCAGCCCCAGCATTTT	CASSKPLTGDNQPQHF
TRBV10-1	TRBJ2-1	NA	NA	TGCGCCAGCAGTGAGGGAGTGGGCTCCAGGGTGTCCTCCAATGAGCAGTTCTTC	CASSEGVGSRVSSNEQFF
TRBV7-2	TRBJ1-2	NA	TRBD1	TGTGCCAGCAGCTTGGGGGGACAGAACTATGGCTACACCTTC	CASSLGGQNYGYTF
TRBV27	TRBJ2-1	NA	TRBD2	TGTGCCAGCAACATAGCGGGAGGGGCTCGCAATGAGCAGTTCTTC	CASNIAGGARNEQFF
TRBV5-4	TRBJ2-1	NA	TRBD2	TGTGCCAGCAGCTTGACTAGCGGGTCTTACAATGAGCAGTTCTTC	CASSLTSGSYNEQFF
TRBV5-4	TRBJ1-1	NA	NA	TGTGCCAGCAGCTCGGGACAGAACACTGAAGCTTTCTTT	CASSSGQNTEAFF
TRBV18	TRBJ2-7	NA	NA	TGTGCCAGCTCCCCTGACTACCCCCTTATTTATTTC	CASSPDYPLIYF
TRBV9	TRBJ2-5	NA	TRBD2	TGTGCCAGCAGCCCCCGGGGAGCGGGGGAAGAGACCCAGTACTTC	CASSPRGAGEETQYF
TRBV29-1	TRBJ1-2	NA	NA	TGCAGCGTCCCGGAAGGGGTTTATGGCTACACCTTC	CSVPEGVYGYTF
TRBV5-4	TRBJ2-7	NA	TRBD2	TGTGCCAGCAGCCCCCCCCCGGGACTAGCGGGCGAGCAGTACTTC	CASSPPPGLAGEQYF
TRBV4-1	TRBJ1-2	NA	TRBD1	TGCGCCAGCAGCCCCTTTCACTTCAGTAGGGGACAGGGCAACTATGGCTACACCTTC	CASSPFHFSRGQGNYGYTF
TRBV4-1	TRBJ2-2	once	TRBD2	TGCGCCAGCAGCCAACCGAGCGGGAGCCGCGCCGGGGAGCTGTTTTTT	CASSQPSGSRAGELFF
TRBV19	TRBJ2-7	once	NA	TGTGCCAGTAGTGGAGGGACAGATCTCGAGCAGTACTTC	CASSGGTDLEQYF